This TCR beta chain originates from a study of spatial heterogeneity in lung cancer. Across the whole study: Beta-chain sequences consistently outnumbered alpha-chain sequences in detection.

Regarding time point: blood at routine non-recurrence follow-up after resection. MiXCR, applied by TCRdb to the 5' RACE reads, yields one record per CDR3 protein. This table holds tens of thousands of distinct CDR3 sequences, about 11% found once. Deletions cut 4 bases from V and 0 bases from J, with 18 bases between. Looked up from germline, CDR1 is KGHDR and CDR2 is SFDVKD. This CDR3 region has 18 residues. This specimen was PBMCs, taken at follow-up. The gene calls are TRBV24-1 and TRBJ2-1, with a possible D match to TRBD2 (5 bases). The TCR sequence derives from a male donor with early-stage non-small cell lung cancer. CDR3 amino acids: CATSEDRARVSSYNEQFF. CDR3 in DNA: TGTGCCACCAGTGAGGACCGAGCGCGGGTAAGCTCCTACAATGAGCAGTTCTTC.